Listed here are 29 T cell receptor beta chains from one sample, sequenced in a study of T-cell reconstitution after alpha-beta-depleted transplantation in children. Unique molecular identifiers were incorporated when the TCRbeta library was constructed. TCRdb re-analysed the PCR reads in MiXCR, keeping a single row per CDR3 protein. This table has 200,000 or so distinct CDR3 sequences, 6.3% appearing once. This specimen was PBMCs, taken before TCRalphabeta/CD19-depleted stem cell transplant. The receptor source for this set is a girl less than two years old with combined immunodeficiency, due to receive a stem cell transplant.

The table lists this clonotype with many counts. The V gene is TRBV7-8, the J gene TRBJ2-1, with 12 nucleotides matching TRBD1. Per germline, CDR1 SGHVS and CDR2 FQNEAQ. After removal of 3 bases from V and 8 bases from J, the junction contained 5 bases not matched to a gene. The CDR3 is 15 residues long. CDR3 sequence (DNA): TGTGCCAGCAGCTTCGGGACAGGGGGCAACTATGAGCAGTTCTTC. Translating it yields CASSFGTGGNYEQFF.

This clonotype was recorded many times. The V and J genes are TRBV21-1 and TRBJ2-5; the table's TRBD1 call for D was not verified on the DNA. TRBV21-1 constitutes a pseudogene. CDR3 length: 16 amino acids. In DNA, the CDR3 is TGTGCCAGCAGAATTGCGCCCCTTGTGGAGGGGGAGACCCAGTACTTC. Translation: CASRIAPLVEGETQYF.

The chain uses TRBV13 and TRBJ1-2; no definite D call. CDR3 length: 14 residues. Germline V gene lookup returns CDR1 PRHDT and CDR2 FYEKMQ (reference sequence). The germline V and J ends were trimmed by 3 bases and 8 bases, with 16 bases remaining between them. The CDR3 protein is CASSFPSAGKGYTF. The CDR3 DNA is TGTGCCAGCAGCTTCCCAAGCGCGGGGAAGGGCTACACCTTC.

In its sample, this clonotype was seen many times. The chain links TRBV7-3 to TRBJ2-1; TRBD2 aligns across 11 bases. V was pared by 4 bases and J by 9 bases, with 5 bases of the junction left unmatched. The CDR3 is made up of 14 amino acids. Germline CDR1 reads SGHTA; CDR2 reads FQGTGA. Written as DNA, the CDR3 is TGTGCCAGCAGCTCAGGGACTAGCGGTGGTGAGCAGTTCTTC. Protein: CASSSGTSGGEQFF.

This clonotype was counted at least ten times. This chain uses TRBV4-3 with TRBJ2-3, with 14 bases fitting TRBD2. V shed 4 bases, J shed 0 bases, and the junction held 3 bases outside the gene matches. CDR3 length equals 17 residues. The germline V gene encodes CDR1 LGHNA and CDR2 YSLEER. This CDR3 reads CASSPGTSGGSTDTQYF. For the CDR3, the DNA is TGCGCCAGCAGCCCCGGGACTAGCGGGGGAAGCACAGATACGCAGTATTTT.

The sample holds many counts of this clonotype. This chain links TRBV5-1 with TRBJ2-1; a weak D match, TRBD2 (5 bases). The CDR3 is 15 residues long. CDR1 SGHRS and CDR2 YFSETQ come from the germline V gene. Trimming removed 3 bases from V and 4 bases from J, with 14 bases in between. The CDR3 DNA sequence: TGCGCCAGCAGCTCGTTACAGAGGGCGTACAATGAGCAGTTCTTC. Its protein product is CASSSLQRAYNEQFF.

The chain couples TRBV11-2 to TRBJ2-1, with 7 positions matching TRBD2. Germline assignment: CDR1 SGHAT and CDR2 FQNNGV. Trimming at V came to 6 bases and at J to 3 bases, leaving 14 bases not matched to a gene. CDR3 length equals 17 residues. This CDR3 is CASRTTGAGEHYNEQFF. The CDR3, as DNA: TGTGCCAGCAGAACCACCGGGGCGGGGGAGCACTACAATGAGCAGTTCTTC.

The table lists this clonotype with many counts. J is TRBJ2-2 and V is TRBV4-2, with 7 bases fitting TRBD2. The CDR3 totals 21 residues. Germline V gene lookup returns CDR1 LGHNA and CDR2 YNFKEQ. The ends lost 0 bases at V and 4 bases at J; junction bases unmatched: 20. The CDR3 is CASSQDWRLADLIVGTGELFF. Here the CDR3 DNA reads TGTGCCAGCAGCCAAGATTGGCGTCTAGCGGACCTAATAGTGGGCACCGGGGAGCTGTTTTTT.

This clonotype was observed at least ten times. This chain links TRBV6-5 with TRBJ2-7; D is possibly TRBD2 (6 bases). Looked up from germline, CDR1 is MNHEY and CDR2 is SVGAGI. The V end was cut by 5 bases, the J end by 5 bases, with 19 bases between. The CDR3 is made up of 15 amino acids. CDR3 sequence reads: CASSLLRGTGNEQYF. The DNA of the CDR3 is TGTGCCAGCAGTCTTCTTCGGGGGACTGGGAACGAGCAGTACTTC.

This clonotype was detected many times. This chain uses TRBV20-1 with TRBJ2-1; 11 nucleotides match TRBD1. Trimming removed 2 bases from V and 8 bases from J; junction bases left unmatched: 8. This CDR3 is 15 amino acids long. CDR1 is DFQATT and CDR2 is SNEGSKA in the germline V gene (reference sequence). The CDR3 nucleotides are TGCAGTGCTAGATCCGCCGGGACAGGGGGATATGAGCAGTTCTTC. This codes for CSARSAGTGGYEQFF.

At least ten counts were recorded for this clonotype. DNA of the CDR3: TGTGCCAGCAGTTACAGAGGCCCCTATGGCTACACCTTC. Amino acids: CASSYRGPYGYTF. The chain links TRBV11-3 to TRBJ1-2; D unclear. The CDR3 contains 13 residues. Per the germline V gene, CDR1 is SGHNT and CDR2 is YENEEA. Trimming removed 6 bases from V and 4 bases from J, with 12 bases in between.

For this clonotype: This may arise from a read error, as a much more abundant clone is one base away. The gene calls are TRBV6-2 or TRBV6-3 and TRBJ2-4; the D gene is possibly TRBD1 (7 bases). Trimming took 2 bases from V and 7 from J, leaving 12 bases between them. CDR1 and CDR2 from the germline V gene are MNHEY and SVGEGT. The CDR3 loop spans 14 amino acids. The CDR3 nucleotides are TGTGCCAGCAGTTACCAGGGGGGTAACAACATTCAGTACTTC. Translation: CASSYQGGNNIQYF.

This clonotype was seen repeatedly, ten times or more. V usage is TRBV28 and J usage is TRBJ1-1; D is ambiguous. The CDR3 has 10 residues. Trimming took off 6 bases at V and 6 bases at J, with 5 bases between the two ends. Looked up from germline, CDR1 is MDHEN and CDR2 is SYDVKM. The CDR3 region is CASRQAEAFF. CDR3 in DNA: TGTGCCAGCAGGCAGGCTGAAGCTTTCTTT.

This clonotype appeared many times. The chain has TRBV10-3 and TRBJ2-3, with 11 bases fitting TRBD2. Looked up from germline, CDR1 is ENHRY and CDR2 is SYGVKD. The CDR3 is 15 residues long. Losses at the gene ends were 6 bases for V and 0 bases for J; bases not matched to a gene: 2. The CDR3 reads CAIRLAGVSTDTQYF. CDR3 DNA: TGTGCCATCAGACTAGCGGGGGTCAGCACAGATACGCAGTATTTT.

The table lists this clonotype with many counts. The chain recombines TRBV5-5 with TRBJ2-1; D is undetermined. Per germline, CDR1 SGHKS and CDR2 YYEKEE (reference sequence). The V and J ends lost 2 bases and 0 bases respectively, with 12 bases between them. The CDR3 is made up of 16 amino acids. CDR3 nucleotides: TGTGCCAGCAGCTTAATTGCCCCAAGCTCCTACAATGAGCAGTTCTTC. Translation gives CASSLIAPSSYNEQFF.

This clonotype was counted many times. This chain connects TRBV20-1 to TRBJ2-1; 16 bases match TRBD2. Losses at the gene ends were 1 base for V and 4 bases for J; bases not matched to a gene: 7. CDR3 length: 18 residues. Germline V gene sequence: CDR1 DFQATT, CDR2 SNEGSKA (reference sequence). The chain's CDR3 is CSARARGLAGGTYNEQFF. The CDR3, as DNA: TGCAGTGCTAGAGCCAGGGGACTAGCGGGAGGGACGTACAATGAGCAGTTCTTC.

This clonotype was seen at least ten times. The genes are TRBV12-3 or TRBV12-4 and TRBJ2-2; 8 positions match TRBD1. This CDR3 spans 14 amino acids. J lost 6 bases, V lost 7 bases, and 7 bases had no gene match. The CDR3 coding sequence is TGTGCCAGCAAAAGGACAGGGTTCGCCGGGGAGCTGTTTTTT. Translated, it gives CASKRTGFAGELFF.

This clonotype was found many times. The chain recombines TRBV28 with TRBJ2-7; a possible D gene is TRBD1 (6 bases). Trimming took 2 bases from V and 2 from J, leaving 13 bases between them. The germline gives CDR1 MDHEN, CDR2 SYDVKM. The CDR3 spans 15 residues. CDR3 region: CASSLDRYYAYEQYF. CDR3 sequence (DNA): TGTGCCAGCAGTTTAGACAGGTACTACGCCTACGAGCAGTACTTC.

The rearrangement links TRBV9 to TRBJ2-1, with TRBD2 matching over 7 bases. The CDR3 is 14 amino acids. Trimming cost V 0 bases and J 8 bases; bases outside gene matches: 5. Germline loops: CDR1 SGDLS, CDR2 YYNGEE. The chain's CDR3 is CASSVVGGADEQFF. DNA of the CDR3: TGTGCCAGCAGCGTAGTGGGAGGGGCCGATGAGCAGTTCTTC.

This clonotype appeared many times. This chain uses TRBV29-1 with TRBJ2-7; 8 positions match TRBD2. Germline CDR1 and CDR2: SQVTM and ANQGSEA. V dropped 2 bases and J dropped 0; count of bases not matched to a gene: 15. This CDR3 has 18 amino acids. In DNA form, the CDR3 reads TGCAGCGTTGAATTGGGGGGCAAGATCGGGACTAGCTCCTACGAGCAGTACTTC. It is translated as CSVELGGKIGTSSYEQYF.

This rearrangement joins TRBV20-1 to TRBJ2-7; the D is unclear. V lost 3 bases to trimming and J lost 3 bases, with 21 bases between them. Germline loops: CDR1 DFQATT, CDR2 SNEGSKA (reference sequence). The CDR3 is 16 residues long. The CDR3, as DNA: TGCAGTGCTAGCCCCACCCTGACCTCACGTCACTACGAGCAGTACTTC. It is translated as CSASPTLTSRHYEQYF.

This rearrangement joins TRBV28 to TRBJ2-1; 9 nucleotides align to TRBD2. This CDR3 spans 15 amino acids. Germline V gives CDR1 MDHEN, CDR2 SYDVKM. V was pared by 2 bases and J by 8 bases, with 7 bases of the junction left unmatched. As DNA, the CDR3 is TGTGCCAGCAGTTTACGGGCGGGAGGGATGGATGAGCAGTTCTTC. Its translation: CASSLRAGGMDEQFF.

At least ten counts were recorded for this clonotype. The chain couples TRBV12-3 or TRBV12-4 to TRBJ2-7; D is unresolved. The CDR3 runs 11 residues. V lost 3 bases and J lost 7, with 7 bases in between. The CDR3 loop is CASSLSREQYF. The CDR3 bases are TGTGCCAGCAGTTTGTCCCGGGAGCAGTACTTC.

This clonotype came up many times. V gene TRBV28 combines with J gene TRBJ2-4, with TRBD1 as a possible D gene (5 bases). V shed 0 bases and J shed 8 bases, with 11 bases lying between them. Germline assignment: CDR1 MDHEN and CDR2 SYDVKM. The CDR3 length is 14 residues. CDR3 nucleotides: TGTGCCAGCAGTTTATGGCCAGGGCCCCACATTCAGTACTTC. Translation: CASSLWPGPHIQYF.

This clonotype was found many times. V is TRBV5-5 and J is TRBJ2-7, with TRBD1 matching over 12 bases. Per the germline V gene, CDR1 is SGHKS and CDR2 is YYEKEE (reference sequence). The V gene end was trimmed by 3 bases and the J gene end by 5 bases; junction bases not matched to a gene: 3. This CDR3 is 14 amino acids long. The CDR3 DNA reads TGTGCCAGCAGCTCGGGACAGGGGGCCGACGAGCAGTACTTC. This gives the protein CASSSGQGADEQYF.

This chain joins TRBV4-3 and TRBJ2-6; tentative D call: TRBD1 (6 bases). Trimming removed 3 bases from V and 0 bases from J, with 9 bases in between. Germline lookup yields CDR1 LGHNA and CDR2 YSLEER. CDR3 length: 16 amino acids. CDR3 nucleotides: TGCGCCAGCAGCCAGGGGGCTGCCTCTGGGGCCAACGTCCTGACTTTC. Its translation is CASSQGAASGANVLTF.

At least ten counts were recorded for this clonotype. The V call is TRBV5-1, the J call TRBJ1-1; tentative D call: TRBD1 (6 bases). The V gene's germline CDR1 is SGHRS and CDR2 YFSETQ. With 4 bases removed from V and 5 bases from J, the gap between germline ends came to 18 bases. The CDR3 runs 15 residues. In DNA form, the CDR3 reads TGCGCCAGCAGCACCCGGGACATCCGACAAACTGAAGCTTTCTTT. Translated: CASSTRDIRQTEAFF.

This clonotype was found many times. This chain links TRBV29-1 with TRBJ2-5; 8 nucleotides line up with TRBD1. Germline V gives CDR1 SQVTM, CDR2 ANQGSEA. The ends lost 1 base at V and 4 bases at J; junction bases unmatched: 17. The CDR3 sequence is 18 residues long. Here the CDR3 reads CSVEGLVSGRGPAETQYF. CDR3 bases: TGCAGCGTTGAAGGTCTAGTATCAGGCAGGGGGCCCGCAGAGACCCAGTACTTC. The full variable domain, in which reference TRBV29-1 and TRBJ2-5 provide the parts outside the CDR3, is SAVISQKPSRDICQRGTSLTIQCQVDSQVTMMFWYRQQPGQSLTLIATANQGSEATYESGFVIDKFPISRPNLTFSTLTVSNMSPEDSSIYLCSVEGLVSGRGPAETQYFGPGTRLLVL.

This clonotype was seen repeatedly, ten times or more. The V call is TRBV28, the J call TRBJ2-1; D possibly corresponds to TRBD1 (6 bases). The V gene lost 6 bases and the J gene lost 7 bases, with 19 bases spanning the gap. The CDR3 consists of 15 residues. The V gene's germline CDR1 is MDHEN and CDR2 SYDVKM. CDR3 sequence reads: CASSFLGAPRNEQFF. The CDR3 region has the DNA TGTGCCAGCAGCTTCTTGGGGGCGCCGAGGAATGAGCAGTTCTTC.